Below are 14 T cell receptor beta chains sequenced from a single sample in a study of shared clonotypes between healthy human individuals. The assay was immunoSEQ multiplex PCR, and TCRdb's table has in-frame clones only and misses some. The sample shows 110,000 or so clones, about two thirds of them seen only once. Sequencing was carried out using memory CD8+ T cells sorted from blood. Subset noted: CD45RO+ cells pooled with CCR7-negative TemRA cells. The source of these receptors is a woman under 40 in good health.

CDR3 nucleotide sequence: TGTGCCAGCAGCTTGGGTGGACAAACCTACGAGCAGTACTTC. The encoded protein is CASSLGGQTYEQYF. V is TRBV5-4 and J is TRBJ2-7; tentatively, D is TRBD1 (5 bases). The CDR3 sequence is 14 residues long. Trimming shortened V by 0 bases and J by 2 bases, and 9 bases separated the two germline ends. Germline V gene lookup returns CDR1 SGHNT and CDR2 YYREEE (reference sequence).

In its sample, this clone was seen a few times. This chain connects TRBV4-1 to TRBJ2-1; the match to TRBD2 covers 12 bases. The CDR3 covers 18 residues. Germline V lookup: CDR1 MGHRA, CDR2 YSYEKL. V was pared by 0 bases and J by 4 bases, with 7 bases of the junction left unmatched. CDR3 in amino acids: CASSQDPGLAGRYNEQFF. CDR3 in DNA: TGCGCCAGCAGCCAAGATCCGGGACTAGCGGGTAGATACAATGAGCAGTTCTTC.

The chain couples TRBV18 to TRBJ1-2; D is unresolved. Germline lookup yields CDR1 KGHSH and CDR2 LQKENI. The ends were cut back, 0 bases at V and 5 bases at J, with 25 bases in the middle. This CDR3 is built from 19 residues. CDR3 coding DNA: TGTGCCAGCTCACCACCAATCCGCGAGTCCATATTGCACCTTTATGGCTACACCTTC. This codes for CASSPPIRESILHLYGYTF.

Only a few counts were recorded for this clone. The chain has TRBV30 and TRBJ2-3; 14 bases align to TRBD2. This CDR3 spans 16 amino acids. J lost 5 bases, V lost 2 bases, and 6 bases had no gene match. Germline V gene lookup returns CDR1 GTSNPN and CDR2 SVGIG (reference sequence). CDR3 nucleotide sequence: TGTGCCTGGAGTAAGGGACTAGCGGGAGATGGAGATACGCAGTATTTT. Residues: CAWSKGLAGDGDTQYF.

The J gene is TRBJ2-1, the V gene TRBV9, with 12 bases that match TRBD2. Germline V gene lookup returns CDR1 SGDLS and CDR2 YYNGEE. The CDR3 covers 18 residues. After removal of 0 bases from V and 8 bases from J, the junction contained 12 bases not matched to a gene. CDR3 in DNA: TGTGCCAGCAGCGTAGGGACTAGCGGGACCCTTGGGAGTGATGAGCAGTTCTTC. Its translation: CASSVGTSGTLGSDEQFF.

This clone was seen more than once but under ten times. The chain joins TRBV28 to TRBJ1-5; D ambiguous. The CDR3 has 15 amino acids. Trimming shortened V by 3 bases and J by 1 base, and 10 bases separated the two germline ends. Germline CDR1 reads MDHEN; CDR2 reads SYDVKM. The CDR3 region is CASSLIRTSNQPQHF. The CDR3 coding sequence is TGTGCCAGCAGTTTGATCCGGACGAGCAATCAGCCCCAGCATTTT.

This clone was detected ten times or more. The rearrangement joins TRBV28 to TRBJ1-5, with 7 positions matching TRBD1. With V trimmed by 4 bases and J by 3 bases, 6 bases remained unmatched. The CDR3 is 15 residues long. In germline, CDR1 is MDHEN, CDR2 SYDVKM. CDR3 bases: TGTGCCAGCAGTTGGGGACAGCATCACAATCAGCCCCAGCATTTT. Its translation: CASSWGQHHNQPQHF.

The chain couples TRBV13 to TRBJ2-7; maybe TRBD2 (6 bases). V was pared by 1 base and J by 1 base, with 11 bases between. Germline V gene sequence: CDR1 PRHDT, CDR2 FYEKMQ (reference sequence). The CDR3 extends over 15 amino acids. The CDR3 region has the DNA TGTGCCAGCAGCTTAGACGGGAGTCCTTCCTACGAGCAGTACTTC. Translation gives CASSLDGSPSYEQYF.

This chain uses TRBV7-9 with TRBJ2-7; 7 positions agree with TRBD1. Germline V gene lookup returns CDR1 SEHNR and CDR2 FQNEAQ (reference sequence). Unmatched junction bases numbered 13, after V lost 3 bases and J lost 2 bases. This CDR3 has 17 residues. CDR3: CASSFSNRAQGAYEQYF. The CDR3 bases are TGTGCCAGCAGCTTTAGTAATAGGGCCCAGGGGGCCTACGAGCAGTACTTC.

This clone was counted a few times. This chain connects TRBV29-1 to TRBJ2-2; D call uncertain. V was trimmed by 4 bases and J by 3 bases, leaving 3 bases between them. Germline loops: CDR1 SQVTM, CDR2 ANQGSEA. This CDR3 has 11 amino acids. CDR3 loop: CSVVDTGELFF. The CDR3 bases are TGCAGCGTTGTTGACACCGGGGAGCTGTTTTTT.

In its sample, this clone was seen a few times. The chain is built from TRBV6-4 and TRBJ2-7; D possibly matches TRBD1 or TRBD2 (6 bases each). Germline CDR1 MRHNA, CDR2 SNTAGT. CDR3 length equals 19 residues. Deletions cut 7 bases from V and 4 bases from J, with 32 bases between. CDR3 nucleotide sequence: TGTGCCAGCACCGGGGCGGTGGGAGGAAATAGGGGGAGATATTACGAGCAGTACTTC. It yields the protein CASTGAVGGNRGRYYEQYF.

The chain employs TRBV12-5 and TRBJ2-1; D uncertain. The CDR3 runs to 14 residues. The germline V gene has CDR1 LGHNT and CDR2 FRNRAP. V lost 0 bases to trimming and J lost 2 bases, with 5 bases between them. This CDR3 is CASGLVPPYNEQFF. For the CDR3, the DNA is TGTGCTAGTGGTTTGGTACCCCCCTACAATGAGCAGTTCTTC.

This clone was seen only a few times. This sequence joins TRBV27 and TRBJ2-7; 7 bases fit TRBD1. This CDR3 contains 14 residues. The germline V gene encodes CDR1 MNHEY and CDR2 SMNVEV (reference sequence). The trim removed 4 bases at V and 0 bases at J, leaving 3 bases unmatched. The CDR3 DNA reads TGTGCCAGCAGTTACGGGACAGCCTCCTACGAGCAGTACTTC. Translating it yields CASSYGTASYEQYF.

The V gene is TRBV7-9, the J gene TRBJ1-2; D call uncertain. The CDR3 spans 14 residues. Germline CDR1 is SEHNR and CDR2 is FQNEAQ (reference sequence). The V and J ends lost 5 bases and 3 bases respectively, with 13 bases between them. The CDR3 here is CASSKFDTYYGYTF. The CDR3 nucleotides read TGTGCCAGCAGCAAGTTTGACACCTACTATGGCTACACCTTC.